A selection of T cell receptor beta chains follows, all from one sample in a study of shared clonotypes between healthy human individuals. Using immunoSEQ multiplex PCR, the repertoire was profiled, and TCRdb retains in-frame clones only, with some absent. The data show roughly 1,500,000 clones, 98% seen once. Specimen: naive CD4+ T cells sorted from blood. The receptor set was obtained from a man in his thirties or forties in good health. The CDR3 runs from the conserved cysteine through the conserved F or W. D genes are given only for firm matches. Clone size is shown for a subset of rows, as once, few, many or a class of expanded clone.

>NA|once|TRBJ2-6|TRBV18
TGTGCCAGCTCATCCCAGGGGACTGGGGCCAACGTCCTGACTTTC
CASSSQGTGANVLTF
>NA|once|TRBJ1-4|TRBV11-2
TGTGCCAGCAGCGCTGGGTCTGTTGAAAAACTGTTTTTT
CASSAGSVEKLFF
>NA|NA|TRBJ1-2|TRBV18
TGTGCCAGCTCACCAAATTCGGAGGATGGCTACACCTTC
CASSPNSEDGYTF
>NA|NA|TRBJ1-5|TRBV27
TGTGCCAGCAGAGACCCCAGGGCCTTTGACCAGCCCCAGCATTTT
CASRDPRAFDQPQHF
>NA|NA|TRBJ1-2|TRBV5-1
TGCGCCAGCAGCTTTCGCAACCTTGGACAGTCCTATGGCTACACCTTC
CASSFRNLGQSYGYTF
>NA|NA|TRBJ1-1|TRBV4-1
TGCGCCAGCAGCCAAGTACTCTCGGAGGCGGTTAACACTGAAGCTTTCTTT
CASSQVLSEAVNTEAFF
>NA|NA|TRBJ2-2|TRBV6-5
TGTGCCAGCAGGTCCCTAGGAACCGGGGAGCTGTTTTTT
CASRSLGTGELFF
>NA|NA|TRBJ2-1|TRBV4-1
TGCGCCAGCAGCCTATACAAGGGATCCCAAAATGAGCAGTTCTTC
CASSLYKGSQNEQFF
>NA|NA|TRBJ2-1|TRBV21-1
TGTGCCAGCAGCAACAGACTAGACAATGAGCAGTTCTTC
CASSNRLDNEQFF
>NA|NA|TRBJ2-7|TRBV18
TGTGCCAGCTCACCGACGGTTACCTACGAGCAGTACTTC
CASSPTVTYEQYF
>NA|NA|TRBJ2-1|TRBV11-2
TGTGCCAGCAGCTCAGTCCGACAAAAACACAATGAGCAGTTCTTC
CASSSVRQKHNEQFF
>TRBD2|NA|TRBJ2-7|TRBV29-1
TGCAGCGTAAAAGGACTAGCGGCTTACGAGCAGTACTTC
CSVKGLAAYEQYF
>NA|once|TRBJ2-1|TRBV5-5
TGTGCCAGCAGCTTGGCACAGTTCAATGAGCAGTTCTTC
CASSLAQFNEQFF
>NA|NA|TRBJ2-1|TRBV18
TGTGCCAGCTCAGGAGACCTCCTGAGTCAGTTCTTC
CASSGDLLSQFF
>TRBD1|NA|TRBJ2-1|TRBV5-1
TGCGCCAGCAGCCCCGGACAGGGGACTTACAATGAGCAGTTCTTC
CASSPGQGTYNEQFF
>NA|NA|TRBJ2-3|TRBV5-1
TGCGCCAGCAGCTTGGCCGCTTCTACAGATACGCAGTATTTT
CASSLAASTDTQYF
>TRBD1|NA|TRBJ1-5|TRBV10-3
TGTGCCATCAGCCGACAGGGGCGGAATCAGCCCCAGCATTTT
CAISRQGRNQPQHF
>NA|NA|TRBJ2-7|TRBV30
TGTGCCTGGAATACAGGGATCTCCTACGAGCAGTACTTC
CAWNTGISYEQYF
>TRBD2|NA|TRBJ2-1|TRBV9
TGTGCCAGCAGCGTAGGTTTAGCGGGAGGATACAATGAGCAGTTCTTC
CASSVGLAGGYNEQFF
>NA|NA|TRBJ1-3|TRBV28
TGTGCCGGACAGACCCTTCCTGGAAACACCATATATTTT
CAGQTLPGNTIYF
>NA|NA|TRBJ2-1|TRBV7-9
TGTGCCAGCAGCTTAGCGAGGAGCGGCGGCCCTCTCGGACGTGAGCAGTTCTTC
CASSLARSGGPLGREQFF
>NA|NA|TRBJ2-4|TRBV19
TGTGCCAGTAGTATAGAACCCAGTCTCAACATTCAGTACTTC
CASSIEPSLNIQYF
>NA|NA|TRBJ2-5|TRBV11-3
TGTGCCAGCAGCATAAACGGCGAGACCCAGTACTTC
CASSINGETQYF
>NA|NA|TRBJ2-5|TRBV2
TGTGCCAGCAGTGAGATTGGTGGTGACACCCAGGGAGAGACCCAGTACTTC
CASSEIGGDTQGETQYF
>NA|NA|TRBJ1-1|TRBV5-1
TGCGCCAGCAGCTTGTCCGGGGGTCTCACTGAAGCTTTCTTT
CASSLSGGLTEAFF
>NA|NA|TRBJ2-3|TRBV5-6
TGTGCCAGCAGCTTGAGAGATACGCAGTATTTT
CASSLRDTQYF
>NA|NA|TRBJ1-3|TRBV11-2
TGTGCCAGCAGCTTAGAAGCGTTTGGAAACACCATATATTTT
CASSLEAFGNTIYF
>TRBD2|NA|TRBJ2-1|TRBV5-1
TGCGCCAGCAGCGTGAGCGGGACTTCCTACAATGAGCAGTTCTTC
CASSVSGTSYNEQFF
>NA|NA|TRBJ1-4|TRBV7-6
TGTGCCAGCAGCTTAACTCCCTCCACGATCGGGGCTGAAAAACTGTTTTTT
CASSLTPSTIGAEKLFF
>TRBD1|NA|TRBJ1-1|TRBV18
TGTGCCAGCTCCCTTCATAGACAGGGGTACACTGAAGCTTTCTTT
CASSLHRQGYTEAFF
>NA|NA|TRBJ2-2|TRBV4-1
TGCGCCAGCAGCCGAGACAGGAACACCGGGGAGCTGTTTTTT
CASSRDRNTGELFF
>TRBD2|NA|TRBJ2-1|TRBV2
TGTGCCAGCAGTGAACTGGGACTAGCGGGCCGCAATGAGCAGTTCTTC
CASSELGLAGRNEQFF
>TRBD2|NA|TRBJ2-3|TRBV6-1
TGTGCCAGCAGACGACTAGCGCCGAGCACAGATACGCAGTATTTT
CASRRLAPSTDTQYF
>TRBD1|NA|TRBJ2-1|TRBV19
TGTGCCAGTAGTTTTGACAGGGGGCGGATGAATGAGCAGTTCTTC
CASSFDRGRMNEQFF
>TRBD2|NA|TRBJ2-5|TRBV28
TGTGCCAGCAGTCCTTGGGGGAGCGGGGAAGAGACCCAGTACTTC
CASSPWGSGEETQYF
>NA|NA|TRBJ2-5|TRBV7-9
TGTGCCAGCAGCTTAGATCCGGGGCATCTGGAGACCCAGTACTTC
CASSLDPGHLETQYF
>TRBD2|NA|TRBJ2-1|TRBV2
TGTGCCAGCAGTGAAACTAGCGGCGATGCCTTCTCCTACAATGAGCAGTTCTTC
CASSETSGDAFSYNEQFF
>NA|NA|TRBJ1-5|TRBV7-2
TGTGCCAGCAGCTTACGTGGTGGGCCCCAGCATTTT
CASSLRGGPQHF
>NA|NA|TRBJ2-7|TRBV10-2
TGCGCCAGCAGTGAGCGCGGTCGGTACGAGCAGTACTTC
CASSERGRYEQYF
>NA|NA|TRBJ2-4|TRBV7-9
TGTGCCAGCAGCTTCTTCCGCGAGCCCCGGGACATTCAGTACTTC
CASSFFREPRDIQYF
>TRBD2|once|TRBJ2-5|TRBV6-1
TGTGCCAGCAGACTAGCGGGGGGGGAGACCCAGTACTTC
CASRLAGGETQYF